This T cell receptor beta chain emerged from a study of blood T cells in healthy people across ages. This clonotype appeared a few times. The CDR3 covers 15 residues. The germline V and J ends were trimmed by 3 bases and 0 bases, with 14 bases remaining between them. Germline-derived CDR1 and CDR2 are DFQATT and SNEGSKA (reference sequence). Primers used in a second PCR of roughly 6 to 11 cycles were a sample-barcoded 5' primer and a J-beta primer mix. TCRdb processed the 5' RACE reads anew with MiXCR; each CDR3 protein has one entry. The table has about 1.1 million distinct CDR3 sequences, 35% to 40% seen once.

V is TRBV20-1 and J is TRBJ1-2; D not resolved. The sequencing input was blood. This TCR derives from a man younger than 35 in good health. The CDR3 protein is CSARDVQAPNYGYTF. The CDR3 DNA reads TGCAGTGCTAGGGATGTGCAGGCCCCTAACTATGGCTACACCTTC.